The 12 T cell receptor beta chains in this list originate from one sample, sequenced in a study of radiation and T cells in renal cell carcinoma. Time point reported: baseline pretreatment blood. The treatment was: 15 Gy SBRT to primary tumor, nephrectomy 4 weeks later. Libraries were prepared by immunoSEQ multiplex PCR; TCRdb keeps only in-frame clonotypes and omits some of them. The data contain 100,000 to 150,000 clones, around 84% of them singletons. This specimen consisted of blood, obtained from a patient whose treatment included radiotherapy and nephrectomy. Source of these receptors: a woman in her sixties or seventies with renal cell carcinoma.

The rearrangement uses TRBV7-2 and TRBJ2-7; TRBD2 matches at 8 bases. The V gene's germline CDR1 is SGHTA and CDR2 FQGNSA. The CDR3 covers 14 residues. J gave up 4 bases and V 5 bases, and 7 bases lay outside the gene matches. CDR3 sequence: CASSPLAGPYEQYF. DNA of the CDR3: TGTGCCAGCAGCCCCCTAGCGGGTCCGTACGAGCAGTACTTC. The full variable domain, its missing parts supplied by reference TRBV7-2 and TRBJ2-7, is GAGVSQSPSNKVTEKGKDVELRCDPISGHTALYWYRQSLGQGLEFLIYFQGNSAPDKSGLPSDRFSAERTGGSVSTLTIQRTQQEDSAVYLCASSPLAGPYEQYFGPGTRLTVT.

This clone was recorded only once. This chain connects TRBV7-2 to TRBJ2-1; no definite D call. Germline V gene sequence: CDR1 SGHTA, CDR2 FQGNSA. The CDR3 loop spans 13 amino acids. V was pared by 2 bases and J by 5 bases, with 7 bases between. CDR3: CASSLLLDNEQFF. In DNA form, the CDR3 reads TGTGCCAGCAGCTTATTATTAGACAATGAGCAGTTCTTC.

This chain links TRBV6-5 with TRBJ2-6, with 8 positions matching TRBD1. Unmatched junction bases numbered 0, after V lost 6 bases and J lost 2 bases. Germline CDR1 MNHEY, CDR2 SVGAGI. This CDR3 region has 14 residues. This chain's CDR3 is CASRQGAGANVLTF. In nucleotides, the CDR3 is TGTGCCAGCAGACAGGGGGCTGGGGCCAACGTCCTGACTTTC.

The chain couples TRBV14 to TRBJ2-3; D ambiguous. CDR1 is SGHDN and CDR2 is FVKESK in the germline V gene. Trimming stripped 4 bases from V and 11 bases from J, with 10 bases between. The CDR3 is 11 amino acids. CDR3 bases: TGTGCCAGCAGCCGGGAAATAAGGCAGTATTTT. Amino acids: CASSREIRQYF.

DNA for the CDR3: TGTGCCAGTAGTATAACCCAGGGTTACTACAATGAGCAGTTCTTC. Translating it yields CASSITQGYYNEQFF. The chain is built from TRBV19 and TRBJ2-1; possible D gene TRBD1, 5 bases. V lost 2 bases to trimming and J lost 3 bases, with 11 bases between them. Per germline, CDR1 LNHDA and CDR2 SQIVND (reference sequence). The CDR3 is 15 residues long.

With respect to this clone: Other DNA variants within this sample encode the same CDR3. The V gene is TRBV9, the J gene TRBJ1-4; D perhaps matches TRBD1 (5 bases). Germline V lookup: CDR1 SGDLS, CDR2 YYNGEE. The CDR3 extends over 14 amino acids. V shed 0 bases and J shed 5 bases, with 8 bases lying between them. CDR3 residues: CASSVGQTNEKLFF. The CDR3 region has the DNA TGTGCCAGCAGCGTAGGACAGACCAATGAAAAACTGTTTTTT.

The genes are TRBV7-3 and TRBJ2-7; 9 bases agree with TRBD1. From germline, CDR1 is SGHTA and CDR2 FQGTGA. The ends lost 6 bases at V and 1 base at J; junction bases unmatched: 10. This CDR3 is 16 amino acids long. CDR3 sequence (DNA): TGTGCCAGCAGTGTCGCTGGCGGGACAGGGTCCTACGAGCAGTACTTC. Protein product: CASSVAGGTGSYEQYF.

The chain's CDR3 is CAWSTGTVPGNTIYF. CDR3 DNA sequence: TGTGCCTGGAGTACCGGGACGGTGCCTGGAAACACCATATATTTT. The V gene is TRBV30, the J gene TRBJ1-3, with D perhaps TRBD1 (5 bases). Trimming removed 2 bases at V and 2 bases at J, with 13 bases between. The CDR3 has 15 amino acids. In germline, CDR1 is GTSNPN, CDR2 SVGIG (reference sequence).

The chain links TRBV11-1 to TRBJ2-1, with 10 bases aligning to TRBD2. V shed 5 bases, J shed 4 bases, and the junction held 2 bases outside the gene matches. CDR1 and CDR2 (germline): SGHAT, FQDESV (reference sequence). The CDR3 has 14 residues. This chain's CDR3 is CASSSGGVYNEQFF. CDR3 bases: TGTGCCAGCAGCAGCGGGGGGGTATACAATGAGCAGTTCTTC.

The V and J genes are TRBV11-2 and TRBJ1-5; TRBD1 agrees at 7 bases. This CDR3 is built from 13 residues. J lost 5 bases, V lost 5 bases, and 3 bases had no gene match. The germline CDR1 and CDR2 sequences are SGHAT and FQNNGV. DNA of the CDR3: TGTGCCAGCAGCCGACAGGGCGATCAGCCCCAGCATTTT. Protein: CASSRQGDQPQHF.

This clone has a handful of counts. This sequence joins TRBV28 and TRBJ2-7; no firm D call. The CDR3 totals 11 residues. The germline V gene has CDR1 MDHEN and CDR2 SYDVKM. Trimming left V 2 bases short and J 5 bases short, with 4 bases between. CDR3 loop: CASSLAHEQYF. The CDR3 DNA is TGTGCCAGCAGTTTAGCACACGAGCAGTACTTC.

The genes are TRBV19 and TRBJ1-1; no clear D. The V gene's germline CDR1 is LNHDA and CDR2 SQIVND (reference sequence). This CDR3 has 13 residues. With 3 bases removed from V and 7 bases from J, the gap between germline ends came to 12 bases. In DNA form, the CDR3 reads TGTGCCAGTAGTATTCGTGAACGGGGTGAAGCTTTCTTT. Translation gives CASSIRERGEAFF.